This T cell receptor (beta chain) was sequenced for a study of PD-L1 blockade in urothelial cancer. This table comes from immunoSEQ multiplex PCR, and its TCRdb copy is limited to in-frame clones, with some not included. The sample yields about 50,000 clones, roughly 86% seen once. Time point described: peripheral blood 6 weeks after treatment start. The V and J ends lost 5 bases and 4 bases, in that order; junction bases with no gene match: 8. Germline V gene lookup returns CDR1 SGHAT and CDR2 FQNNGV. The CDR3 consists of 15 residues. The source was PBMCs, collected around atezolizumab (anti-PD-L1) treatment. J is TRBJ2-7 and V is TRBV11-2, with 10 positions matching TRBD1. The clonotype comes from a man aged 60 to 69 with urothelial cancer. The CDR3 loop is CASSHTAGQGYEQYF. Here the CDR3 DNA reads TGTGCCAGCAGCCACACAGCGGGACAGGGGTACGAGCAGTACTTC.